The 4 T cell receptor beta chains below come from one sample, sequenced in a study of T cell responses to AZD1222 COVID-19 vaccine. Libraries were prepared by immunoSEQ multiplex PCR; TCRdb keeps only in-frame clonotypes and omits some of them. The sample carries roughly 100,000 clones, 84% recorded once. Sequences were derived from peripheral blood, sampled on day 0 of AZD1222 vaccination. The receptors were gathered from an adult in good health.

This clone was picked up a small number of times. Other DNA sequences in this sample translate to the same CDR3. The genes are TRBV29-1 and TRBJ1-5, with D hard to call. Per germline, CDR1 SQVTM and CDR2 ANQGSEA. V was shortened by 4 bases and J by 5 bases, with 9 bases between the two germline ends. The CDR3 is 12 amino acids. CDR3 nucleotides: TGCAGCGTTGGAGCCCGCGATCAGCCCCAGCATTTT. Translating gives CSVGARDQPQHF.

The genes are TRBV27 and TRBJ2-7, with a possible D match to TRBD2 (6 bases). V was pared by 10 bases and J by 5 bases, with 21 bases between. The CDR3 has 14 residues. Germline lookup yields CDR1 MNHEY and CDR2 SMNVEV (reference sequence). CDR3 sequence (DNA): TGTGCCACCGGGACGGGGGTCCGCCGCGACGAGCAGTACTTC. This sequence encodes CATGTGVRRDEQYF.

The V call is TRBV29-1, the J call TRBJ1-1; 7 bases line up with TRBD1. Germline assignment: CDR1 SQVTM and CDR2 ANQGSEA. Losses at the gene ends were 4 bases for V and 5 bases for J; bases not matched to a gene: 7. The CDR3 consists of 13 residues. This chain's CDR3 is CSVGAGGETEAFF. The CDR3 DNA reads as TGCAGCGTTGGTGCAGGGGGAGAAACTGAAGCTTTCTTT.

This rearrangement joins TRBV6-5 to TRBJ2-7, with TRBD1 matching over 7 bases. Germline CDR1 is MNHEY and CDR2 is SVGAGI. This CDR3 is built from 13 residues. Trimming at V came to 6 bases and at J to 4 bases, leaving 6 bases not matched to a gene. The CDR3 region has the DNA TGTGCCAGCAGAGAGGGGGCGGTTTACGAGCAGTACTTC. It is translated as CASREGAVYEQYF.